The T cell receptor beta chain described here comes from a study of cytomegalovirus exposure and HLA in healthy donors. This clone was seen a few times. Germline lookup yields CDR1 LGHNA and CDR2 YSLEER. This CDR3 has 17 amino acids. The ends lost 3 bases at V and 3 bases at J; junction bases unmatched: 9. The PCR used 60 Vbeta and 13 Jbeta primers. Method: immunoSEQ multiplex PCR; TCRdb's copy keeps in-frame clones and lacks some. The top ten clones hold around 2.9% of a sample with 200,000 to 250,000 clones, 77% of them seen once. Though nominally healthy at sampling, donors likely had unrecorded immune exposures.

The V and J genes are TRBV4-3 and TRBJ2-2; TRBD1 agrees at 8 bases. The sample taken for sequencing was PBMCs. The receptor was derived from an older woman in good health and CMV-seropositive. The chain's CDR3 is CASSQIYTGGDTGELFF. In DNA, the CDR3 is TGCGCCAGCAGCCAGATCTATACAGGGGGTGACACCGGGGAGCTGTTTTTT.